These T cell receptor beta chains were read from a single sample in a study of regulatory T cells in long-lasting Graves disease. TCRdb reanalysed the multiplex PCR reads using MiXCR and keeps one entry per CDR3 protein. This sample has 400,000 to 500,000 distinct CDR3 sequences, with around a fifth found just once. Material: peripheral blood mononuclear cells (PBMCs), obtained when the disease was refractory, from a patient treated with antithyroid drugs. Source of these receptors: a female donor with Graves disease. Each CDR3 is given with its conserved first and last residue. A D gene is named only where the DNA matches it firmly. Clone size is not always given. Where it is, it says once, few, many or a class for expanded clones.

cdr3_aa cdr3_nt d_call clone_size j_call cdr3_length v_call
CASSLRAGGAYGYTF TGTGCCAGCAGCTTAAGGGCAGGGGGCGCGTATGGCTACACCTTC TRBD1 many TRBJ1-2 15 TRBV7-3
CVSSLAGTVYEQYF TGTGTCAGCAGTTTGGCCGGGACAGTCTACGAGCAGTACTTC TRBD1 NA TRBJ2-7 14 TRBV12-3/TRBV12-4
CATSPRERNTQYF TGTGCCACCAGCCCGCGGGAGCGGAATACGCAGTATTTT TRBD2 NA TRBJ2-3 13 TRBV24-1
CASRPGTGAQPQHF TGTGCCAGCAGGCCCGGGACAGGGGCTCAGCCCCAGCATTTT TRBD1 NA TRBJ1-5 14 TRBV6-1
CASSRQGSNEDTQYF TGTGCCAGCAGTCGACAGGGGTCCAATGAAGATACGCAGTATTTT TRBD1 NA TRBJ2-3 15 TRBV28
CASRIGTSGMVRETQYF TGTGCCAGCAGAATAGGGACTAGCGGGATGGTCCGGGAGACCCAGTACTTC TRBD2 NA TRBJ2-5 17 TRBV6-1
CASSGSRWGYEQYF TGTGCCAGCAGCGGAAGCCGGTGGGGGTACGAGCAGTACTTC NA NA TRBJ2-7 14 TRBV25-1
CSVELGHTYEQYF TGCAGCGTTGAACTGGGACATACCTACGAGCAGTACTTC NA NA TRBJ2-7 13 TRBV29-1
CASSTTQGAFLYGYTF TGTGCCAGTAGTACCACACAGGGGGCTTTTCTCTATGGCTACACCTTC TRBD1 many TRBJ1-2 16 TRBV19
CASSLGQASGYTF TGTGCCAGCAGCTTGGGACAAGCCTCCGGCTACACCTTC NA NA TRBJ1-2 13 TRBV7-9
CASSSGTGDASPLHF TGCGCCAGCAGCTCAGGGACAGGGGATGCGTCACCCCTCCACTTT TRBD1 many TRBJ1-6 15 TRBV5-1
CASGWGGTSGANVLTF TGTGCCAGCGGGTGGGGAGGGACGTCTGGGGCCAACGTCCTGACTTTC TRBD2 NA TRBJ2-6 16 TRBV6-9
CSAALGGPETQYF TGCAGTGCTGCCTTAGGAGGCCCAGAGACCCAGTACTTC NA many TRBJ2-5 13 TRBV20-1
CASSPPRLGSLAKNIQYF TGTGCCAGCAGCCCACCCCGTCTCGGCTCTCTAGCCAAAAACATTCAGTACTTC NA many TRBJ2-4 18 TRBV11-2
CASSSGTGGFLVYEQYF TGCGCCAGCAGCAGCGGGACAGGGGGTTTTTTGGTGTACGAGCAGTACTTC TRBD1 NA TRBJ2-7 17 TRBV5-1
CATSRDRVATNEKLFF TGTGCCACCAGCAGAGATCGCGTTGCAACTAATGAAAAACTGTTTTTT NA NA TRBJ1-4 16 TRBV15
CASSQVGTQFF TGTGCCAGTAGCCAAGTCGGGACTCAGTTCTTC NA NA TRBJ2-1 11 TRBV19
CASSPPSWASGDQETQYF TGTGCCAGCAGCCCGCCGTCCTGGGCTAGCGGGGACCAAGAGACCCAGTACTTC TRBD2 many TRBJ2-5 18 TRBV11-2
CATGPGQGGYGYTF TGTGCCACCGGGCCGGGACAGGGTGGCTATGGCTACACCTTC TRBD1 few TRBJ1-2 14 TRBV10-3
CASRRAQGNGYTF TGTGCCAGCAGGCGAGCCCAGGGGAATGGCTACACCTTC NA few TRBJ1-2 13 TRBV27
CASSLVVGENTEAFF TGTGCCAGCAGCTTAGTAGTTGGGGAGAACACTGAAGCTTTCTTT NA many TRBJ1-1 15 TRBV7-2
CASSAVGQGDYEQYF TGTGCCAGCAGTGCGGTGGGACAGGGGGACTACGAGCAGTACTTC TRBD1 many TRBJ2-7 15 TRBV28
CASSADFTGELFF TGTGCCAGCAGCGCGGACTTCACCGGGGAGCTGTTTTTT NA NA TRBJ2-2 13 TRBV11-3
CASSDKAARETQYF TGTGCCAGCAGTGATAAGGCAGCCAGGGAGACCCAGTACTTC NA many TRBJ2-5 14 TRBV2
CASSGLAGTDTQYF TGTGCCAGCAGTGGACTAGCGGGAACAGATACGCAGTATTTT TRBD2 NA TRBJ2-3 14 TRBV25-1
CASSLVGKLAGVRETQYF TGTGCCAGCAGCTTAGTCGGGAAACTAGCGGGAGTAAGGGAGACCCAGTACTTC TRBD2 many TRBJ2-5 18 TRBV7-2
CASTRGQKYNSPLHF TGTGCCAGCACCAGGGGACAGAAGTATAATTCACCCCTCCACTTT TRBD1 NA TRBJ1-6 15 TRBV6-1